The 11 T cell receptor beta chains below were found in one sample sequenced in a study of shared clonotypes between healthy human individuals. The naive CD8 fraction comprised CD45RO-negative cells positively selected for CCR7 and excluded terminally differentiated effector memory CD45RA+ cells. The repertoire was sequenced with immunoSEQ multiplex PCR; TCRdb's copy has only in-frame clones and lacks some. This repertoire shows about 1,900,000 clones, less than 95% found once; its top ten account for under 1.5%. The specimen was naive CD8+ T cells sorted from blood. The receptors shown here come from a man between 18 and 35 years old in good health.

This clone has only one observation. This chain links TRBV4-2 with TRBJ1-4, with D unresolved. This CDR3 is 13 amino acids long. V dropped 0 bases and J dropped 7 bases, with 6 bases sitting between them. Germline CDR1 and CDR2: LGHNA and YNFKEQ. CDR3 coding DNA: TGTGCCAGCAGCCAAGATCAGGTTGAAAAACTGTTTTTT. Amino acid sequence: CASSQDQVEKLFF.

The gene calls are TRBV5-1 and TRBJ2-5, with TRBD2 identical over 8 bases. CDR3 size: 15 residues. The V gene end was trimmed by 4 bases and the J gene end by 2 bases; junction bases not matched to a gene: 7. The germline V gene encodes CDR1 SGHRS and CDR2 YFSETQ. The CDR3, as DNA: TGCGCCAGCAGCGACTTACTAGCGGTTCAAGAGACCCAGTACTTC. This encodes CASSDLLAVQETQYF.

CDR3 sequence (DNA): TGCGCCAGCAGCCAAACGGGGGATTCCGGGGAGCTGTTTTTT. It yields the protein CASSQTGDSGELFF. V is TRBV4-1 and J is TRBJ2-2; a weak D match, TRBD2 (6 bases). V was pared by 2 bases and J by 6 bases, with 10 bases between. The germline CDR1 and CDR2 sequences are MGHRA and YSYEKL. The CDR3 totals 14 residues.

The rearrangement uses TRBV19 and TRBJ1-2, with D uncertain. Germline V gene data show CDR1 as LNHDA and CDR2 as SQIVND (reference sequence). This CDR3 has 16 residues. Between the trimmed V and J ends, which lost 4 bases and 6 bases, there was a span of 21 bases. CDR3 sequence reads: CASSTSPSDMVDGYTF. The CDR3 nucleotides are TGTGCCAGTAGTACCTCGCCTTCAGACATGGTAGATGGCTACACCTTC.

This chain joins TRBV13 and TRBJ2-5; D remains ambiguous. This CDR3 is 13 amino acids long. From germline, CDR1 is PRHDT and CDR2 FYEKMQ (reference sequence). V gave up 5 bases and J gave up 3 bases, with 10 bases separating them. The CDR3 sequence is CASSVSLEETQYF. CDR3 in DNA: TGTGCCAGCAGCGTTAGCCTGGAAGAGACCCAGTACTTC.

This sequence joins TRBV15 and TRBJ1-5; D gene ambiguous. V was clipped by 7 bases and J by 4 bases, with 17 bases between them. The CDR3 is 15 amino acids. Germline loops: CDR1 LNHNV, CDR2 YYDKDF (reference sequence). The DNA for the CDR3 is TGTGCCACCAAAGCTACCGAGGAGAGAAATCAGCCCCAGCATTTT. This translates into CATKATEERNQPQHF.

This clone was seen just once. Other nucleotide sequences from this sample produce the same CDR3. This chain connects TRBV27 to TRBJ2-7, with 8 bases aligning to TRBD2. From germline, CDR1 is MNHEY and CDR2 SMNVEV (reference sequence). The CDR3 length is 14 residues. V lost 6 bases and J lost 3; bases outside the gene matches: 7. CDR3 bases: TGTGCCAGCAGCCTCAGCGGGAGTCTCTACGAGCAGTACTTC. It is translated as CASSLSGSLYEQYF.

V gene TRBV4-1 combines with J gene TRBJ1-5, with 7 nucleotides matching TRBD1. The CDR3 is made up of 15 amino acids. V shed 0 bases and J 7 bases; nucleotides not matched to a gene: 6. Germline CDR1 and CDR2: MGHRA and YSYEKL. This CDR3 is CASSQDRGLRQPQHF. CDR3 bases: TGCGCCAGCAGCCAAGATAGGGGGCTGAGACAGCCCCAGCATTTT.

This clone was seen once. This chain uses TRBV29-1 with TRBJ2-3; a possible D gene is TRBD2 (7 bases). The germline gives CDR1 SQVTM, CDR2 ANQGSEA. The CDR3 has 15 amino acids. The V end lost 0 bases, the J end lost 4 bases, and 14 bases lay between the germline ends. DNA for the CDR3: TGCAGCGTTGAAGAAAGGGGGGGGGCGGCAGATACGCAGTATTTT. It encodes CSVEERGGAADTQYF.

V usage is TRBV6-6 and J usage is TRBJ2-7; TRBD2 is a possible D gene (5 bases). The CDR3 is 15 residues long. Germline values: CDR1 MNHNY, CDR2 SVGAGI (reference sequence). The ends were cut back, 8 bases at V and 0 bases at J, with 17 bases in the middle. The CDR3 bases are TGTGCCAGCTTTGGTCTCCGGGGAAGCTCCTACGAGCAGTACTTC. Translated: CASFGLRGSSYEQYF.

The chain has TRBV11-2 and TRBJ2-7; D remains unclear. Trimming pared 4 bases from V and 0 bases from J, leaving 10 bases between. Germline CDR1 reads SGHAT; CDR2 reads FQNNGV. CDR3 length: 14 residues. CDR3 sequence reads: CASSSPGVSYEQYF. In nucleotides, the CDR3 is TGTGCCAGCAGCTCTCCCGGCGTCTCCTACGAGCAGTACTTC.